This T cell receptor beta chain was obtained from a study of blood T cell repertoires in COVID-19. Overall study: The United States, Italy and Spain provided the acute and convalescent COVID-19 samples. Nucleic acid was either cDNA or gDNA, and it came from T cells, B-cell-depleted T cells, or PBMCs.

In the study's own analysis: Cell counts per sample came from amplifying reference gene primers. The method was immunoSEQ multiplex PCR; TCRdb's version includes in-frame clones alone and lacks a portion of them. V, J and clone size reflect that table, while D and trimming were determined from the DNA. The profile covers under 85,000 clones, with 80% appearing a single time and 4.5% to 7% taken by the ten largest. Germline CDR1 reads SQVTM; CDR2 reads ANQGSEA. Trimming shortened V by 7 bases and J by 3 bases, and 19 bases separated the two germline ends. The CDR3 sequence is 14 residues long. The origin of this receptor is a man aged 55 to 70 with active or convalescent COVID-19. This chain connects TRBV29-1 to TRBJ2-7, with D tentatively TRBD2 (5 bases). Material: peripheral blood. DNA for the CDR3: TGCAGCGCCTCAGAGGGAGTTGGGGTCTACGAGCAGTACTTC. Residues: CSASEGVGVYEQYF.